This T cell receptor beta chain was sequenced in a study of T-cell memory formation after mild COVID-19. This clonotype was detected only a few times. What it binds is unknown. Via MiXCR, TCRdb re-called the 5' RACE reads, giving one row per CDR3 protein. The sample records 450,000 or so distinct CDR3 sequences, roughly 25% being singletons. CDR3 length equals 12 residues. V was trimmed by 4 bases and J by 3 bases, leaving 7 bases between them. Germline loops: CDR1 GTSNPN, CDR2 SVGIG (reference sequence). Broader study findings: Whether day 37 second-wave clones are SARS-CoV-2-specific was not confirmed.

The chain joins TRBV30 to TRBJ2-1; D might be TRBD1 (5 bases). Material for sequencing was PBMCs or a T cell subset sorted from them (not recorded which). The receptor comes from an adult woman who had mild COVID-19 (a few samples of this study predate the infection). Cell type and time point are not known. In DNA form, the CDR3 reads TGTGCCTGGACTGACAGCTACAATGAGCAGTTCTTC. Translation gives CAWTDSYNEQFF. Full variable domain (remainder filled in from reference TRBV30 and TRBJ2-1): SQTIHQWPATLVQPVGSPLSLECTVEGTSNPNLYWYRQAAGRGLQLLFYSVGIGQISSEVPQNLSASRPQDRQFILSSKKLLLSDSGFYLCAWTDSYNEQFFGPGTRLTVL.